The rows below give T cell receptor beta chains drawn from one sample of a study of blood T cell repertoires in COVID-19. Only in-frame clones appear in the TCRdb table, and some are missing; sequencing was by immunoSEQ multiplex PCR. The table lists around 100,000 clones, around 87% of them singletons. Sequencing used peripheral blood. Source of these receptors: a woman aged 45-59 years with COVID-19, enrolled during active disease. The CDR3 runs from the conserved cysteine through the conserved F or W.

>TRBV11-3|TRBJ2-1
CASSREGGGGYNEQFF
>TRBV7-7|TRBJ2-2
CASSSLGGAALNTGELFF
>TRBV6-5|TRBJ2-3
CASSYSLAGKDTQYF
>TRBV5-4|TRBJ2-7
CASRGTGINYEQYF
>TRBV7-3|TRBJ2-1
CASSSSTAPGNEQFF
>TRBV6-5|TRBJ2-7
CASRTGAAYEQYF
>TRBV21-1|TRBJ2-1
CASAGDNEQFF
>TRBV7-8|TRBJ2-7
CASSLARVGAYEQYF
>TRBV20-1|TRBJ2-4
CSASPQGKNIQYF
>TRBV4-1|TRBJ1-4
CASSQVSIRQGAGRGEKLFF
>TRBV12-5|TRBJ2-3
CASGGLVVTDTQYF
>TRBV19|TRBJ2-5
CASSLGLAGGWETQYF
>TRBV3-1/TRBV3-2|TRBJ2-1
CASSQEPLAGALYNEQFF
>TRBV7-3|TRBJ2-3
CASSAPGQELHF
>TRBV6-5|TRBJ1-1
CASSTGMNTEAFF
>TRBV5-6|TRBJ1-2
CASMAAGGAGYGYTF
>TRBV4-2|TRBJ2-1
CASSAPADSVNEQFF
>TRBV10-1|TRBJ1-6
CASSWGGENSPLHF
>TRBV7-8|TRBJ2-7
CASSFASGGGEQYF
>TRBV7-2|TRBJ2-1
CASAGLENEQFF
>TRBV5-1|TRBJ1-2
CASSGGTGGNGYTF
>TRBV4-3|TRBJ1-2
CASSPATTGNYGYTF